The present entry profiles one T cell receptor (beta chain) with its context. What it binds is not known. Diagnosis relied on clinical symptoms, serum thyroxine and TRAb, thyroid ultrasound and orbital computed tomography. The source of the sample is a study of T cells in Graves' hyperthyroidism and ophthalmopathy. Findings and caveats of the study: A model of 13 V-J pairs discriminated ophthalmopathy from stable hyperthyroidism.

V lost 0 bases, J lost 5 bases, and 11 bases lay in between. Germline CDR1 is SGHRS and CDR2 is YFSETQ. This CDR3 is 14 amino acids long. It was RNA transcripts that yielded the amplified TCR beta CDR3 regions. First-round RT-PCR with HTBI primers amplified the TCR CDR3 region. TCRdb reanalysed the multiplex PCR reads using MiXCR and keeps one entry per CDR3 protein. The table includes 490,000 or so distinct CDR3 sequences, over 35% detected once. V is TRBV5-1 and J is TRBJ2-5; the D call may be TRBD1 or TRBD2 (7 bases each). The sequenced sample was peripheral blood or thyroid tissue (not recorded which). This sequence originates from an adult woman with Graves' disease, either hyperthyroidism or ophthalmopathy (not recorded which). The CDR3 protein is CASSLVQGGETQYF. CDR3 sequence (DNA): TGCGCCAGCAGCTTGGTCCAGGGGGGGGAGACCCAGTACTTC.